This TCR beta chain is drawn from a study of blood T cell repertoires in COVID-19. Assay: immunoSEQ multiplex PCR; the TCRdb copy retains only in-frame clones and omits some. The repertoire consists of about 140,000 clones, with 60% to 85% occurring once and the leading ten covering more than 1.5%. The trim removed 10 bases at V and 5 bases at J, leaving 7 bases unmatched. CDR1 is MDHEN and CDR2 is SYDVKM in the germline V gene. The CDR3 has 12 residues. The clonotype comes from a woman aged 55-75 years with acute or convalescent COVID-19. The sample comprised peripheral blood. V and J are TRBV28 and TRBJ2-5, with 7 bases fitting TRBD1. The CDR3 reads CATRQGSETQYF. The CDR3 coding sequence is TGTGCCACCAGACAGGGTTCGGAGACCCAGTACTTC.